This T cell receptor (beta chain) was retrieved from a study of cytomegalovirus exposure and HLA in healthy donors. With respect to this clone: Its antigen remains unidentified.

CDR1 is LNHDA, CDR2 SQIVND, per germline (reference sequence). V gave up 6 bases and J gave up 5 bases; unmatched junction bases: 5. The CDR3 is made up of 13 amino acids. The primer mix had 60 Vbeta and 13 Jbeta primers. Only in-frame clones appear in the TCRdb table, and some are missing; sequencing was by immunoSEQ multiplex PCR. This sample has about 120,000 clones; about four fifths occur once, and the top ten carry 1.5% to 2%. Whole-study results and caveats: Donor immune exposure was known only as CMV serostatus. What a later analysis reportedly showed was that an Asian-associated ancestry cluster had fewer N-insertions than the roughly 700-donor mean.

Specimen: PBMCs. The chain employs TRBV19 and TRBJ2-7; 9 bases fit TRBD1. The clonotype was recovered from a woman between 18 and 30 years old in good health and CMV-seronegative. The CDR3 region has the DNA TGTGCCAGTAGCCGGACAGGGGTCGACGAGCAGTACTTC. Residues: CASSRTGVDEQYF.